One and the same sample provided the 28 T cell receptor beta chains below, sequenced in a study of T cells in Graves' hyperthyroidism and ophthalmopathy. Amplification targeted TCR beta CDR3 regions from RNA transcripts. Initially, a first-round RT-PCR of the TCR CDR3 employed the HTBI primer set. A single record per CDR3 protein comes from TCRdb applying MiXCR to the multiplex PCR reads. The sample contains 500,000 to 800,000 distinct CDR3 sequences, around 15% of which appear only once. Sample: blood. The source of these receptors is a woman aged 45-65 years with Graves' ophthalmopathy.

The chain uses TRBV29-1 and TRBJ1-1; D unclear. The CDR3 loop spans 13 amino acids. From germline, CDR1 is SQVTM and CDR2 ANQGSEA. Trimming cost V 4 bases and J 1 base, with 10 bases left between them. The chain's CDR3 is CSVGGTSNTEAFF. The CDR3 DNA is TGCAGCGTTGGGGGAACTTCGAACACTGAAGCTTTCTTT.

This clonotype was seen at least ten times. The rearrangement joins TRBV7-2 to TRBJ2-1; no clear D gene. In germline, CDR1 is SGHTA, CDR2 FQGNSA. This CDR3 has 17 amino acids. The V gene lost 2 bases and the J gene lost 0 bases, with 14 bases spanning the gap. For the CDR3, the DNA is TGTGCCAGCAGCTTATTTTCTAGGTGGAGCTCCTACAATGAGCAGTTCTTC. The encoded protein is CASSLFSRWSSYNEQFF.

The sample holds a few counts of this clonotype. The V gene is TRBV27, the J gene TRBJ2-1; D gene uncertain. Trimming stripped 2 bases from V and 6 bases from J, with 8 bases between. This CDR3 is built from 13 residues. CDR1 and CDR2 from the germline V gene are MNHEY and SMNVEV (reference sequence). This chain's CDR3 is CASSLPLVNEQFF. The CDR3 bases are TGTGCCAGCAGTTTACCTTTAGTCAATGAGCAGTTCTTC.

This clonotype showed up many times. This chain links TRBV5-1 with TRBJ2-3, with D uncertain. This CDR3 comprises 16 residues. The germline CDR1 and CDR2 sequences are SGHRS and YFSETQ. V dropped 4 bases and J dropped 2 bases, with 17 bases sitting between them. Here the CDR3 DNA reads TGCGCCAGCAGCCCAACTACACAACAACCCACAGATACGCAGTATTTT. This gives the protein CASSPTTQQPTDTQYF.

The rearrangement links TRBV29-1 to TRBJ2-7, with D uncertain. Germline CDR1 reads SQVTM; CDR2 reads ANQGSEA. V shed 4 bases and J shed 0 bases, with 10 bases lying between them. The CDR3 is 13 amino acids. CDR3: CSVVSVSSYEQYF. CDR3 bases: TGCAGCGTTGTGTCGGTTAGCTCCTACGAGCAGTACTTC.

In this sample, this clonotype turned up a few times. This rearrangement joins TRBV24-1 to TRBJ2-1; TRBD2 might be the D (5 bases). The CDR3 is made up of 14 amino acids. V shed 1 base and J shed 8 bases, with 11 bases lying between them. Per the germline V gene, CDR1 is KGHDR and CDR2 is SFDVKD. The CDR3 nucleotides read TGTGCCACCAGTGATTTCAGGACTCCATATGAGCAGTTCTTC. Its protein product is CATSDFRTPYEQFF.

This clonotype occurred a few times. The rearrangement links TRBV20-1 to TRBJ1-2; 9 bases agree with TRBD1. Germline lookup yields CDR1 DFQATT and CDR2 SNEGSKA (reference sequence). The CDR3 runs 14 residues. V dropped 3 bases and J dropped 4; count of bases not matched to a gene: 6. CDR3 sequence: CSASRDRESYGYTF. The CDR3 DNA reads TGCAGTGCTAGCCGGGACAGGGAGTCCTATGGCTACACCTTC.

This clonotype was detected ten times or more. This rearrangement joins TRBV28 to TRBJ2-2, with TRBD1 as a possible D gene (5 bases). CDR3 length: 16 amino acids. Germline CDR1 reads MDHEN; CDR2 reads SYDVKM. The V end was cut by 7 bases, the J end by 1 base, with 16 bases between. CDR3 in DNA: TGTGCCAGCATTCCCTCGGGCAGGGAGAACACCGGGGAGCTGTTTTTT. Encoded protein: CASIPSGRENTGELFF.

This clonotype has a single count. A read error is possible here, since a much larger clone lies one base away. This chain joins TRBV14 and TRBJ2-3; D is unresolved. The ends were cut back, 4 bases at V and 0 bases at J, with 11 bases in the middle. This CDR3 has 15 amino acids. CDR1 SGHDN and CDR2 FVKESK come from the germline V gene. CDR3 in amino acids: CASSPTRDSTDTQYF. DNA of the CDR3: TGTGCCAGCAGCCCAACCCGCGATAGCACAGATACGCAGTATTTT. Full variable domain (missing parts from reference TRBV14 and TRBJ2-3): EAGVTQFPSHSVIEKGQTVTLRCDPISGHDNLYWYRRVMGKEIKFLLHFVKESKQDESGMPNNRFLAERTGGTYSTLKVQPAELEDSGVYFCASSPTRDSTDTQYFGPGTRLTVL.

This clonotype showed up many times. V is TRBV20-1 and J is TRBJ2-7; TRBD2 aligns across 9 bases. The junction had 7 bases not matched to a gene; V was cut back by 2 bases and J by 2 bases. Germline V CDR1 and CDR2: DFQATT, SNEGSKA (reference sequence). The CDR3 is made up of 15 amino acids. The CDR3 DNA follows: TGCAGTGCTAGAAGTATGGGACTAGCTGCCTACGAGCAGTACTTC. It yields the protein CSARSMGLAAYEQYF.

At least ten counts were recorded for this clonotype. The chain combines TRBV4-3 with TRBJ2-7, with D unresolved. This CDR3 spans 14 amino acids. V lost 0 bases to trimming and J lost 2 bases, with 8 bases between them. Germline-derived CDR1 and CDR2 are LGHNA and YSLEER. The CDR3 sequence: CASSQDSVTYEQYF. The DNA of the CDR3 is TGCGCCAGCAGCCAAGACAGCGTCACCTACGAGCAGTACTTC.

This clonotype has ten or more counts. The chain carries TRBV7-9 and TRBJ1-2; D uncertain. The CDR3 contains 14 residues. V was cut by 5 bases and J by 8 bases, with 18 bases left in between. Germline values: CDR1 SEHNR, CDR2 FQNEAQ (reference sequence). The CDR3 DNA sequence: TGTGCCAGCAGCCCTGATGAGGCAGTTGGGGGCTACACCTTC. This codes for CASSPDEAVGGYTF.

In its sample, this clonotype was seen many times. The chain links TRBV24-1 to TRBJ2-7, with 12 bases identical to TRBD1. CDR3 length equals 16 residues. CDR1 and CDR2 (germline): KGHDR, SFDVKD. V shed 4 bases and J 5 bases; nucleotides not matched to a gene: 8. DNA of the CDR3: TGTGCCACCAGTGACCCCGGGACAGGGGGCCTCCACGAGCAGTACTTC. Translated, it gives CATSDPGTGGLHEQYF.

This chain links TRBV10-1 with TRBJ1-3; D might be TRBD1 (6 bases). V shed 9 bases and J shed 2 bases, with 14 bases lying between them. The V gene's germline CDR1 is WNHNN and CDR2 SYGVQD (reference sequence). The CDR3 runs 14 residues. CDR3: CASSTGFAGNTIYF. For the CDR3, the DNA is TGCGCCAGTAGTACAGGGTTCGCTGGAAACACCATATATTTT.

The gene calls are TRBV6-1 and TRBJ2-6; D is perhaps TRBD2 (6 bases). Germline lookup yields CDR1 MNHNS and CDR2 SASEGT. Trimming removed 7 bases at V and 2 bases at J, with 18 bases between. This CDR3 is 17 amino acids long. The CDR3 loop is CASNPSSGDPGANVLTF. For the CDR3, the DNA is TGTGCCAGCAATCCCTCCTCGGGGGATCCTGGGGCCAACGTCCTGACTTTC.

This clonotype has a count of ten or more. The chain combines TRBV20-1 with TRBJ2-5; 8 nucleotides agree with TRBD1. Germline lookup yields CDR1 DFQATT and CDR2 SNEGSKA (reference sequence). The CDR3 covers 12 residues. The V gene end was trimmed by 6 bases and the J gene end by 5 bases; junction bases not matched to a gene: 5. CDR3 residues: CSAETGVETQYF. The DNA of the CDR3 is TGCAGTGCAGAGACAGGGGTGGAGACCCAGTACTTC.

This clonotype was seen a handful of times. The chain recombines TRBV19 with TRBJ1-4, with 7 bases fitting TRBD1. J gave up 8 bases and V 11 bases, and 11 bases lay outside the gene matches. The germline CDR1 and CDR2 sequences are LNHDA and SQIVND (reference sequence). CDR3 length equals 13 residues. CDR3 in amino acids: CAGSTGFGEKLFF. CDR3 coding DNA: TGTGCCGGCTCGACAGGGTTCGGCGAAAAACTGTTTTTT.

This clonotype has ten or more counts. The rearrangement links TRBV12-3 or TRBV12-4 to TRBJ2-7, with TRBD2 identical over 10 bases. The CDR3 consists of 16 residues. V lost 4 bases to trimming and J lost 4 bases; unmatched junction nucleotides: 10. The CDR3 loop reads CASSSASGSPSYEQYF. The DNA for the CDR3 is TGTGCCAGCAGTTCCGCTAGCGGGAGCCCTTCATACGAGCAGTACTTC.

This chain joins TRBV4-3 and TRBJ2-7, with TRBD2 matching 13 bases. Germline trimming cut 4 bases from V and 6 bases from J; bases unmatched to any gene: 6. CDR1 and CDR2 from the germline V gene are LGHNA and YSLEER. The CDR3 contains 15 residues. CDR3: CASSLRLAGGSEQYF. CDR3 DNA: TGCGCCAGCAGCCTGCGACTAGCGGGAGGATCCGAGCAGTACTTC.

Comments on this clonotype: A much larger clone differs from this one at a single base, so this may be a read error. The genes are TRBV7-2 and TRBJ2-3; D may be TRBD1 (5 bases). CDR3 size: 16 residues. Germline loops: CDR1 SGHTA, CDR2 FQGNSA. CDR3 coding DNA: TGTGCCAGCAGCTTAGAAGGGGTAGTCATCGCAGATACGCACTATTTT. It is translated as CASSLEGVVIADTHYF.

In regard to this clonotype: Just one base apart from a much larger clone, this may be a read error. In DNA form, the CDR3 reads TGTGCCAGCAGCTTGGGGATCTTACTTCAGGGTGAAGAGGCCCAGTACTTC. Its protein is CASSLGILLQGEEAQYF. The chain has TRBV5-6 and TRBJ2-5; TRBD1 might be the D (5 bases). CDR1 is SGHDT and CDR2 is YYEEEE in the germline V gene. The CDR3 spans 17 residues.

This clonotype showed up just a few times. Likely a read error: the CDR3 ends without its conserved phenylalanine or tryptophan. The J gene is TRBJ2-7, the V gene TRBV3-1; D is undetermined. The V end lost 4 bases, the J end lost 2 bases, and 15 bases lay between the germline ends. CDR3 size: 15 residues. Looked up from germline, CDR1 is LGHDT and CDR2 is YNNKEL (reference sequence). CDR3 sequence: CASSPSATVTYEQYL. In DNA form, the CDR3 reads TGTGCCAGCAGCCCGTCCGCGACTGTAACCTACGAGCAGTACCTC.

The V and J genes are TRBV27 and TRBJ1-2; no clear D. V was clipped by 8 bases and J by 2 bases, with 12 bases between them. Germline V CDR1 and CDR2: MNHEY, SMNVEV (reference sequence). The length of the CDR3 is 13 residues. The CDR3 sequence: CASGRDLNYGYTF. The CDR3 DNA reads TGTGCCAGCGGTAGAGACCTAAACTATGGCTACACCTTC.

This clonotype occurred many times. The chain links TRBV20-1 to TRBJ2-1, with 9 nucleotides matching TRBD2. The CDR3 has 12 amino acids. J gave up 10 bases and V 1 base, and 2 bases lay outside the gene matches. The germline V gene has CDR1 DFQATT and CDR2 SNEGSKA (reference sequence). The CDR3 is CSARGLAGEQFF. As DNA, the CDR3 is TGCAGTGCTAGAGGGCTAGCGGGAGAGCAGTTCTTC.

In this sample, this clonotype turned up a few times. This may arise from a read error, as a much more abundant clone is one base away. The chain combines TRBV12-3 or TRBV12-4 with TRBJ1-2; the D gene is possibly TRBD1 (5 bases). CDR3 length equals 15 residues. Trimming stripped 6 bases from V and 0 bases from J, with 14 bases between. The DNA of the CDR3 is TGTGCCAGCAGCTCCCCCGGGACGGCTAACTATGGCTACACCTTC. The encoded protein is CASSSPGTANYGYTF.

This clonotype was picked up many times. The chain carries TRBV9 and TRBJ2-1; TRBD2 matches 10 bases. V shed 0 bases, J shed 8 bases, and the junction held 14 bases outside the gene matches. Germline V CDR1 and CDR2: SGDLS, YYNGEE. The CDR3 loop spans 18 amino acids. The CDR3 sequence: CASSVGPSGSSYVHEQFF. The CDR3 region has the DNA TGTGCCAGCAGCGTAGGGCCTAGCGGGAGTTCGTATGTCCATGAGCAGTTCTTC. Full variable domain (rest looked up from reference TRBV9 and TRBJ2-1): DSGVTQTPKHLITATGQRVTLRCSPRSGDLSVYWYQQSLDQGLQFLIQYYNGEERAKGNILERFSAQQFPDLHSELNLSSLELGDSALYFCASSVGPSGSSYVHEQFFGPGTRLTVL.

In this sample, this clonotype turned up many times. The chain links TRBV5-1 to TRBJ2-7, with 8 nucleotides matching TRBD1. From germline, CDR1 is SGHRS and CDR2 YFSETQ. J was trimmed by 3 bases and V by 4 bases; bases with no gene match: 9. The CDR3 has 15 amino acids. The CDR3: CASSPTGTGVYEQYF. In nucleotides, the CDR3 is TGCGCCAGCAGCCCCACCGGGACAGGAGTCTACGAGCAGTACTTC.

The CDR3 DNA reads as TGCAGTGCTAGGCAAGCGGGAGGGCCTTATAATGAGCAGTTCTTC. The encoded protein is CSARQAGGPYNEQFF. The chain carries TRBV20-1 and TRBJ2-1; 10 bases line up with TRBD2. The CDR3 runs to 15 residues. V was pared by 3 bases and J by 7 bases, with 9 bases of the junction left unmatched. The V gene's germline CDR1 is DFQATT and CDR2 SNEGSKA (reference sequence).